This T cell receptor (beta chain) originates from a study of T cells in Graves' hyperthyroidism and ophthalmopathy. The V and J ends lost 5 bases and 7 bases respectively, with 12 bases between them. The CDR3 is 13 amino acids. Germline lookup yields CDR1 SGHTA and CDR2 FQGNSA. At least ten counts were recorded for this clonotype. What it recognizes is unknown. It was 8 to 10 ml of fresh peripheral blood that supplied the PBMCs. Whole-study results and caveats: Separating ophthalmopathy from stable hyperthyroidism was achieved by a 13 V-J model.

Amplification of TCR beta CDR3 regions was performed using RNA transcripts as template. TCR CDR3 underwent first-round RT-PCR with the HTBI primer set. Using its own MiXCR run on the multiplex PCR reads, TCRdb lists one record per CDR3 protein. The sample has roughly 710,000 distinct CDR3 sequences, approximately 36% seen once. This TCR was sampled from a woman aged 40 to 50 with Graves' hyperthyroidism. The rearrangement uses TRBV7-2 and TRBJ1-5; D remains ambiguous. The sequencing input was blood. In DNA, the CDR3 is TGTGCCAGCAGCCCAGCGCCAGGCCAGCCCCAGCATTTT. Encoded protein: CASSPAPGQPQHF.